This T cell receptor beta chain originates from a study of CD8 T cells in Susac syndrome. Study-wide context: At the time their blood was drawn, patients with Susac syndrome were either therapy-naive, on corticosteroids (with some of them also receiving intravenous immunoglobulin), or on intravenous immunoglobulin alone.

TCR beta sequencing covered blood CD8+ and CD4+ T cells. Susac syndrome patients met recently defined diagnostic criteria for definite or probable disease. Random hexamers served to reverse transcribe roughly 0.45 to 1 ug RNA. TCRdb redid the calling of the immunoSEQ multiplex PCR reads with MiXCR, one entry per CDR3 protein. Of approximately 190,000 distinct CDR3 sequences in the sample, more than 85% were seen once. Trimming took 3 bases from V and 6 from J, leaving 9 bases between them. The CDR3 runs 13 residues. The germline V gene has CDR1 LNHDA and CDR2 SQIVND (reference sequence). This TCR was sampled from a human donor with Susac syndrome. The sample was CD8+ T cells from PBMCs. The rearrangement links TRBV19 to TRBJ2-1, with a weak D call TRBD1 (6 bases). CDR3 in DNA: TGTGCCAGTAGTATCCGGACAGCCAATGAGCAGTTCTTC. It specifies CASSIRTANEQFF.